This T cell receptor (beta chain) was profiled in a study of blood T cell repertoires in COVID-19 (TCRdb year 2020). Background for the entire study: Samples covering the acute and convalescent phases of COVID-19 were provided by collaborators in the United States, Italy and Spain. The prospective study material was composed of cDNA or gDNA derived from T cells, B-cell-depleted T cells, or PBMCs. Subjects who had been exposed to COVID-19, were actively infected with it, or had recovered from it provided the deeply sampled blood TCRbeta repertoires that made up the dataset. A freely available public database, intended as a resource for researchers studying the immune response to SARS-CoV-2, is where the repertoires were released. Samples came from the ongoing ImmuneRACE study (first 160 participants) plus 1,254 subjects from 6 global collaborators. Sample metadata almost always included a de-identified subject ID, COVID-19 status, age in years and sex. Where available, HLA class I and class II types were obtained from metadata supplied by the sample provider rather than from assay-based typing.

The collaborating institutions used their own protocols to collect whole blood in K2EDTA tubes. For TCRbeta analysis, collaborator samples were shipped as frozen whole blood, as isolated PBMCs, or as DNA extracted from either sample type. As concerns this clone: The specificity of this receptor is unknown. No per-base quality is available; no much larger clone lies one base away.

The CDR3, cysteine through phenylalanine, is 14 amino acids long. Kept here is only the CDR3 DNA, which spans 42 bases and is read in frame from base 1. Trimming at the junction amounts to 0 bases on V and 3 bases on J, and the germline ends lie 6 bases apart. As encoded in the germline V gene, CDR1 is SGHTS while CDR2 is YDEGEE. What the authors observed across the whole study: How much clinical and demographic metadata was included differed by source and by participant, and the metadata was provided uncurated.

The immunoSEQ Assay, a bias-controlled multiplex PCR, was used to amplify TCRbeta CDR3 regions from genomic DNA. Regarding the original processing steps: Nucleated cell counts per sample were estimated from amplification of reference gene primers within the assay. To quantify the absolute abundance of each unique TCRbeta CDR3 rearrangement, sequence reads were collapsed and filtered. For each sample, productive Simpson clonality was calculated as the square root of Simpson's diversity index over productive rearrangements. In its TCRdb copy, this immuneACCESS table keeps in-frame sequences only and misses some clones. Where compared with another copy, unresolved V genes explain less than half of these, and the others have no known cause. That table supplies the V and J calls and clone size; D and trimming were determined from the DNA. The sample profile shows 150,000 to 200,000 clones; 86% of them were found once. 0.75% to 0.9% of the sample rests with the top ten.

The TCR comes from a woman in her 70s with acute or convalescent COVID-19. Specimen: peripheral blood. This sequence uses TRBV5-8 and TRBJ2-2; no D gene call is confident. The nucleotide sequence is given as TGTGCCAGCAGCTTGGATGCGTACACCGGGGAGCTGTTTTTT. This gives the protein CASSLDAYTGELFF.